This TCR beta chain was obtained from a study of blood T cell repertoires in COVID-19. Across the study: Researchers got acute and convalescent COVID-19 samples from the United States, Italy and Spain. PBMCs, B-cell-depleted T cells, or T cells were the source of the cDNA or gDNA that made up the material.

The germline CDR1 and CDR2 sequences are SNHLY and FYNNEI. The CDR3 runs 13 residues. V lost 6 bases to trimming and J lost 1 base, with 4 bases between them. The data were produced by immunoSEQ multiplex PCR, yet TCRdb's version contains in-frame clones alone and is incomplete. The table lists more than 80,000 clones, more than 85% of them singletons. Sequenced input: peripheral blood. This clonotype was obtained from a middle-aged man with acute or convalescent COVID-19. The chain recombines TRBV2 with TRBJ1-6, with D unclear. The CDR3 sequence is CASSRSYNSPLHF. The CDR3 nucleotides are TGTGCCAGCAGCAGGTCCTATAATTCACCCCTCCACTTT.